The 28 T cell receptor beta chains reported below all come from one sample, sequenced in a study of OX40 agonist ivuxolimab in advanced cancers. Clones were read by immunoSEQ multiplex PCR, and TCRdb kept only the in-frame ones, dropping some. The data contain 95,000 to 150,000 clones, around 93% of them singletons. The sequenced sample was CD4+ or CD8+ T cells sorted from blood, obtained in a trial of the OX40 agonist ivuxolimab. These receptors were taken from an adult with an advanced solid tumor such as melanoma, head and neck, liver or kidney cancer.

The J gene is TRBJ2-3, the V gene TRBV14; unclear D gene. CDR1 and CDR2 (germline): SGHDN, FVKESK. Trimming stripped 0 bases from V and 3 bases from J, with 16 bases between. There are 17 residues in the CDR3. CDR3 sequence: CASSQDRRAVKTDTQYF. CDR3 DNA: TGTGCCAGCAGCCAAGATAGACGGGCCGTAAAAACAGATACGCAGTATTTT.

The CDR3 region is CASSKPPDRFHGYTF. CDR3 nucleotides: TGTGCCAGCAGCAAACCCCCCGACAGGTTTCATGGCTACACCTTC. This chain joins TRBV21-1 and TRBJ1-2; the tabulated D call, TRBD1, remains unverified against the DNA. TRBV21-1 is a pseudogene. CDR3 size: 15 residues.

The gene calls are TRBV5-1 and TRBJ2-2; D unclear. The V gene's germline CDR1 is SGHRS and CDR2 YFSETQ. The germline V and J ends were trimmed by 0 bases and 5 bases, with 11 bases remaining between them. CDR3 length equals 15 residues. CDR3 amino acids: CASSLGPFGTGELFF. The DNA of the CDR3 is TGCGCCAGCAGCTTGGGGCCCTTTGGTACCGGGGAGCTGTTTTTT.

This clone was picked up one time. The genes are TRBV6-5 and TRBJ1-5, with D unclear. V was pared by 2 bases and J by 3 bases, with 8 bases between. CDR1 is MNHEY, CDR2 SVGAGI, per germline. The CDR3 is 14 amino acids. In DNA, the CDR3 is TGTGCCAGCAGTTACCTTCGGAACAATCAGCCCCAGCATTTT. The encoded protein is CASSYLRNNQPQHF.

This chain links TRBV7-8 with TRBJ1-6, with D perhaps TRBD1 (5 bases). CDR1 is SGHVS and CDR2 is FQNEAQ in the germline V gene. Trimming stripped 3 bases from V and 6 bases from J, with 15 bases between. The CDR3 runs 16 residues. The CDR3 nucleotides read TGTGCCAGCAGCTTGGCGCGGGGCAGACTTAATTCACCCCTCCACTTT. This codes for CASSLARGRLNSPLHF.

CDR3 protein: CASSLAGLNYGYTF. DNA for the CDR3: TGTGCCAGCAGCTTAGCTGGACTTAACTATGGCTACACCTTC. The rearrangement uses TRBV7-2 and TRBJ1-2; D not certain. CDR3 length equals 14 residues. Trimming cost V 0 bases and J 1 base, with 6 bases left between them. Per germline, CDR1 SGHTA and CDR2 FQGNSA. The variable domain in full, completed from reference TRBV7-2 and TRBJ1-2, reads GAGVSQSPSNKVTEKGKDVELRCDPISGHTALYWYRQSLGQGLEFLIYFQGNSAPDKSGLPSDRFSAERTGGSVSTLTIQRTQQEDSAVYLCASSLAGLNYGYTFGSGTRLTVV.

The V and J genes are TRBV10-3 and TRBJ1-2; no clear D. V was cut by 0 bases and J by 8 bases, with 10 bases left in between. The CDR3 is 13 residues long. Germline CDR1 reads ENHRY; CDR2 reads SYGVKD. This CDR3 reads CAISESELEGYTF. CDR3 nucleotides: TGTGCCATCAGTGAGTCCGAGCTAGAGGGCTACACCTTC.

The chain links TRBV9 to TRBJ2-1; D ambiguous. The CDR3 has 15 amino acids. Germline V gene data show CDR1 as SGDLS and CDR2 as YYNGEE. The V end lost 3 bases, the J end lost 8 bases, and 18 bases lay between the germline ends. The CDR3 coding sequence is TGTGCCAGCAGCGGGACCTTTATCATTAAGGATGAGCAGTTCTTC. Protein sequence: CASSGTFIIKDEQFF. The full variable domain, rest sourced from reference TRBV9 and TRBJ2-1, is DSGVTQTPKHLITATGQRVTLRCSPRSGDLSVYWYQQSLDQGLQFLIQYYNGEERAKGNILERFSAQQFPDLHSELNLSSLELGDSALYFCASSGTFIIKDEQFFGPGTRLTVL.

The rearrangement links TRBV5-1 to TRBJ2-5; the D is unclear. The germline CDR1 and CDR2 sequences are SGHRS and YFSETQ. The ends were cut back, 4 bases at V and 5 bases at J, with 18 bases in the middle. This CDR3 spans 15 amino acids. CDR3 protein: CASSLPDPLLETQYF. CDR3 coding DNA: TGCGCCAGCAGCCTCCCGGACCCGTTGCTCGAGACCCAGTACTTC. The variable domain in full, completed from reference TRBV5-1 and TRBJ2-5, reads KAGVTQTPRYLIKTRGQQVTLSCSPISGHRSVSWYQQTPGQGLQFLFEYFSETQRNKGNFPGRFSGRQFSNSRSEMNVSTLELGDSALYLCASSLPDPLLETQYFGPGTRLLVL.

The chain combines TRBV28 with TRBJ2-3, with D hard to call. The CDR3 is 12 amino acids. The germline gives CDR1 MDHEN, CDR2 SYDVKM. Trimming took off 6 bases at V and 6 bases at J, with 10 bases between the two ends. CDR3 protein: CASSSHVDTQYF. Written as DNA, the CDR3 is TGTGCCAGCAGCTCTCACGTGGATACGCAGTATTTT.

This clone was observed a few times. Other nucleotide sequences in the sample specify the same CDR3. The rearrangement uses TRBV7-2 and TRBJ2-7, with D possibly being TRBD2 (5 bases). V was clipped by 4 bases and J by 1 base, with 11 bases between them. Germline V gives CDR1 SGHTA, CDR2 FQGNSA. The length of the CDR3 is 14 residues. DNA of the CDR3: TGTGCCAGCAGCTCCAGGACGGGATCCTACGAGCAGTACTTC. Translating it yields CASSSRTGSYEQYF.

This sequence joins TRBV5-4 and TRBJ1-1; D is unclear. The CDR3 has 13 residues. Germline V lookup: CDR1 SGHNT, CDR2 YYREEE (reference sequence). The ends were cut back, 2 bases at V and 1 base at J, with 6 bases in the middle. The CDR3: CASSFGRNTEAFF. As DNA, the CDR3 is TGTGCCAGCAGCTTTGGCAGGAACACTGAAGCTTTCTTT.

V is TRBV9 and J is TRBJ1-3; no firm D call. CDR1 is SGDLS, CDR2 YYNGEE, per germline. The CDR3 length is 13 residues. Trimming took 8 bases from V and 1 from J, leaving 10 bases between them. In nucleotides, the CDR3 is TGTGCCAGTCAGTCCCCATCTGGAAACACCATATATTTT. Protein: CASQSPSGNTIYF.

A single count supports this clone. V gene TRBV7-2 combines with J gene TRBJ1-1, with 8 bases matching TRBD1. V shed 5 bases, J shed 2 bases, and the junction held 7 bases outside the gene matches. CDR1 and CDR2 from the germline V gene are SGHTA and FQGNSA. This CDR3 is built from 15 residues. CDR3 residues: CASSPRQGYNTEAFF. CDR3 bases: TGTGCCAGCAGCCCGCGACAGGGGTATAACACTGAAGCTTTCTTT.

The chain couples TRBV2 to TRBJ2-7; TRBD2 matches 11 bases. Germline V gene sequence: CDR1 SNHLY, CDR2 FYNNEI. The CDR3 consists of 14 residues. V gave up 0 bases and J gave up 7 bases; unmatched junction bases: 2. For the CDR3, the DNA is TGTGCCAGCAGTGAAGCGTGGACTAGCGGGGAGCAGTACTTC. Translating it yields CASSEAWTSGEQYF.

CDR3 nucleotides: TGCGCCAGCAGCTTGGGGAGGCCCCACAATGAGCAGTTCTTC. It codes for CASSLGRPHNEQFF. The chain has TRBV5-1 and TRBJ2-1, with a tentative D call TRBD2 (5 bases). Germline values: CDR1 SGHRS, CDR2 YFSETQ. V lost 0 bases, J lost 5 bases, and 9 bases lay in between. The CDR3 loop spans 14 amino acids.

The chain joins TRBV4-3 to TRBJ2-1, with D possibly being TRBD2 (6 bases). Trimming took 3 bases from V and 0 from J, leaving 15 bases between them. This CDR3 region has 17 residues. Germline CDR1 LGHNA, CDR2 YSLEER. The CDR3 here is CASSQSALAPSYNEQFF. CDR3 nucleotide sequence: TGCGCCAGCAGCCAGAGCGCTCTAGCGCCCTCCTACAATGAGCAGTTCTTC.

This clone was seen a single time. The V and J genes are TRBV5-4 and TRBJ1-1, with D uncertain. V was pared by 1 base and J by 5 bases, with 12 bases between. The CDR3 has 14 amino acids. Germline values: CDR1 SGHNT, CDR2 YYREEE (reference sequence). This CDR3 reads CASSLRARETEAFF. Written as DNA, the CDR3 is TGTGCCAGCAGCTTGCGGGCACGGGAGACTGAAGCTTTCTTT.

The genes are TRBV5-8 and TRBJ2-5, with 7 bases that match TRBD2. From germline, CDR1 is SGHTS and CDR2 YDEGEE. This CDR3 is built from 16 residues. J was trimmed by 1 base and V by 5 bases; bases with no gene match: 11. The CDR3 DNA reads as TGTGCCAGCAGTCACCTTCGGGGGGTATTCCAAGAGACCCAGTACTTC. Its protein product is CASSHLRGVFQETQYF.

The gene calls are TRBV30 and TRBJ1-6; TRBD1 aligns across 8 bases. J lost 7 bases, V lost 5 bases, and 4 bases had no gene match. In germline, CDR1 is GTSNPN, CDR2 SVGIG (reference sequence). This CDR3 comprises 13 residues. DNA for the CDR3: TGTGCCTGGGAAGGACAGGGAAATTCACCCCTCCACTTT. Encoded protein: CAWEGQGNSPLHF.

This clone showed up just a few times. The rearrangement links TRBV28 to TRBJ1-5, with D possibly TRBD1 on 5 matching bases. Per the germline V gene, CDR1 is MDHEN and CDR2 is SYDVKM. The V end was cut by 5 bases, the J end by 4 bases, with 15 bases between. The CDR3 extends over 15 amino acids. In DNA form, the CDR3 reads TGTGCCAGCAGTAAACCCGATGGGGCAAATCAGCCCCAGCATTTT. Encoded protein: CASSKPDGANQPQHF.

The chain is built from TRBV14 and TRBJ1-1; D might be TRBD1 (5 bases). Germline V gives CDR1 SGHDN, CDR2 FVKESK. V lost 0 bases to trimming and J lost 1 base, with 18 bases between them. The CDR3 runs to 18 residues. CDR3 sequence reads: CASSQDSRGVRGNTEAFF. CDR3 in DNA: TGTGCCAGCAGCCAAGATTCGAGGGGTGTTAGGGGGAACACTGAAGCTTTCTTT.

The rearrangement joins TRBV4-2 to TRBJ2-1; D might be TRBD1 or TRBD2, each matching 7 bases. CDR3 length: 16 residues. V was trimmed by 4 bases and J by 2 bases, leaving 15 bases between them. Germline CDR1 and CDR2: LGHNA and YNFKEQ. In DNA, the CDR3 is TGTGCCAGCAGCCGCTCCCAGGGGGGGCCCTACAATGAGCAGTTCTTC. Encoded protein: CASSRSQGGPYNEQFF.

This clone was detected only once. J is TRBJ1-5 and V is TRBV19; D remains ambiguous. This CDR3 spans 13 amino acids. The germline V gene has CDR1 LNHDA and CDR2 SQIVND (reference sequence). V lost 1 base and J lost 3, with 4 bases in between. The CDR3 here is CASSIGHNQPQHF. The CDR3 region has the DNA TGTGCCAGTAGTATAGGTCACAATCAGCCCCAGCATTTT. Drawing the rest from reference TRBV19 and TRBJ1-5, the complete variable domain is DGGITQSPKYLFRKEGQNVTLSCEQNLNHDAMYWYRQDPGQGLRLIYYSQIVNDFQKGDIAEGYSVSREKKESFPLTVTSAQKNPTAFYLCASSIGHNQPQHFGDGTRLSIL.

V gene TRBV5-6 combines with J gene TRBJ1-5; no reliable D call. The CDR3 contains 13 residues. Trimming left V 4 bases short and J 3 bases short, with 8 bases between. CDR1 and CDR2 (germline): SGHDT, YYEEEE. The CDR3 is CASSRRPNQPQHF. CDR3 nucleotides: TGTGCCAGCAGCCGTAGACCCAATCAGCCCCAGCATTTT.

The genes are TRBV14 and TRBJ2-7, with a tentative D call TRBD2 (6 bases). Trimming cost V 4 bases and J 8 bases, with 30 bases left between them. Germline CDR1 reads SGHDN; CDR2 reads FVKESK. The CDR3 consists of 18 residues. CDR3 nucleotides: TGTGCCAGCAGCCTAACTTCAGGAGGACGGGTCGGGGACTTGAAGCAGTACTTC. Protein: CASSLTSGGRVGDLKQYF. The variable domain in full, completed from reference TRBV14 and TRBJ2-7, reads EAGVTQFPSHSVIEKGQTVTLRCDPISGHDNLYWYRRVMGKEIKFLLHFVKESKQDESGMPNNRFLAERTGGTYSTLKVQPAELEDSGVYFCASSLTSGGRVGDLKQYFGPGTRLTVT.

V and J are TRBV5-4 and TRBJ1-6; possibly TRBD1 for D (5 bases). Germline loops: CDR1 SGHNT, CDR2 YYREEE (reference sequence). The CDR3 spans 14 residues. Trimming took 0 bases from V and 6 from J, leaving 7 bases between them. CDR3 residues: CASSLGGGNSPLHF. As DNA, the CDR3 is TGTGCCAGCAGCTTGGGGGGCGGTAATTCACCCCTCCACTTT. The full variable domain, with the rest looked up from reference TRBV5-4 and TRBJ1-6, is ETGVTQSPTHLIKTRGQQVTLRCSSQSGHNTVSWYQQALGQGPQFIFQYYREEENGRGNFPPRFSGLQFPNYSSELNVNALELDDSALYLCASSLGGGNSPLHFGNGTRLTVT.

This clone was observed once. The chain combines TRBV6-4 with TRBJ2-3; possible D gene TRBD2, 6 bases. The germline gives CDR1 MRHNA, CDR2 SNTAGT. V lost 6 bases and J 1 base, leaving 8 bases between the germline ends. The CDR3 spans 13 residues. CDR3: CASSASGTDTQYF. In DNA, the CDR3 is TGTGCCAGCAGCGCTAGCGGCACAGATACGCAGTATTTT.